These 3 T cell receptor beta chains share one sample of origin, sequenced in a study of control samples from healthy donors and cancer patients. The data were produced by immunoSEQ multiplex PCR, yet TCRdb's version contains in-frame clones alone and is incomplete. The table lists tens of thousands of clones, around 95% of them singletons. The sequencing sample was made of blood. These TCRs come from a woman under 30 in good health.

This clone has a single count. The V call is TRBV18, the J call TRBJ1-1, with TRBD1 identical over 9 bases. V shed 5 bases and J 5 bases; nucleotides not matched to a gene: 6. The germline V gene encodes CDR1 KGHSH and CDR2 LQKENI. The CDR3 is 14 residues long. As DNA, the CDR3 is TGTGCCAGCTCAATACAGGGGGCGAGGACTGAAGCTTTCTTT. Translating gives CASSIQGARTEAFF.

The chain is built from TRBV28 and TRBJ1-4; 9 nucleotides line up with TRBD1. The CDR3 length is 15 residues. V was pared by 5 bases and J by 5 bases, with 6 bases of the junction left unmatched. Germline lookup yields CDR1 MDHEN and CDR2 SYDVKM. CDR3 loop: CASSQPGQGNEKLFF. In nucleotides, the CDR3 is TGTGCCAGCAGTCAACCGGGACAGGGAAATGAAAAACTGTTTTTT.

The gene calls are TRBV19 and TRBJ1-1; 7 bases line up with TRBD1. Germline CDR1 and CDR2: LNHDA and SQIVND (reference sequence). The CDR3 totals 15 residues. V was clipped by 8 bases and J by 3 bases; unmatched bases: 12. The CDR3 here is CASRDRALWDTEAFF. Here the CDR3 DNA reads TGTGCCAGTCGGGACAGAGCTCTGTGGGACACTGAAGCTTTCTTT.